This TCR beta chain was sequenced during a study of T-cell memory formation after mild COVID-19. TCRdb reprocessed the 5' RACE reads with MiXCR, giving one entry per CDR3 protein. The data hold 340,000 or so distinct CDR3 sequences, with over 10% observed a single time. The CDR3 has 15 amino acids. Unmatched junction bases numbered 6, after V lost 5 bases and J lost 4 bases. CDR1 is SGHVS and CDR2 is FNYEAQ in the germline V gene. This chain links TRBV7-6 with TRBJ2-5; 11 nucleotides match TRBD1. Sequencing was done on a sample of PBMCs or a T cell subset sorted from them (not recorded which). The TCR comes from a young man who had mild COVID-19 (a few samples of this study predate the infection). Cell type and time point are not known. The DNA of the CDR3 is TGTGCCAGCAGCCCCTCGGACAGGGGGCTAGAGACCCAGTACTTC. Its protein is CASSPSDRGLETQYF.